This entry lists 32 T cell receptor beta chains sequenced from one sample in a study of response to subunit inactivated influenza vaccine. TCRdb used MiXCR to reprocess the RT-PCR reads, holding one entry per CDR3 protein. The sample shows 500,000 to 550,000 distinct CDR3 sequences, under 8.5% of them seen only once. Specimen: PBMCs from blood, collected roughly 24 months after vaccination. These receptors all stem from a man between 50 and 70 years old who received an inactivated influenza vaccine.

This clonotype came up many times. J is TRBJ2-7 and V is TRBV20-1, with D unresolved. This CDR3 comprises 14 residues. Germline values: CDR1 DFQATT, CDR2 SNEGSKA (reference sequence). Between the trimmed V and J ends, which lost 3 bases and 4 bases, there was a span of 16 bases. DNA of the CDR3: TGCAGTGCTAGTAGGTCGGCGGAGAATTACGAGCAGTACTTC. Encoded protein: CSASRSAENYEQYF.

This clonotype occurred a few times. This rearrangement joins TRBV6-4 to TRBJ2-3, with unresolved D. The CDR3 runs 13 residues. Per the germline V gene, CDR1 is MRHNA and CDR2 is SNTAGT. V dropped 4 bases and J dropped 4 bases, with 9 bases sitting between them. CDR3 sequence reads: CASSVQVSDTQYF. The CDR3 bases are TGTGCCAGCAGTGTTCAGGTTTCAGATACGCAGTATTTT.

The rearrangement joins TRBV12-3 or TRBV12-4 to TRBJ2-1; 9 positions agree with TRBD2. V trimming: 5 bases; J trimming: 6 bases; junction bases outside the gene matches: 8. The CDR3 totals 15 residues. The CDR3 here is CASSRGAGGFNEQFF. The CDR3 nucleotides are TGTGCCAGCAGTCGGGGAGCGGGAGGCTTCAATGAGCAGTTCTTC.

This clonotype was counted only a few times. J is TRBJ1-6 and V is TRBV10-3, with a tentative D call TRBD1 (5 bases). Trimming removed 3 bases at V and 5 bases at J, with 8 bases between. CDR1 and CDR2 (germline): ENHRY, SYGVKD. The CDR3 contains 14 residues. The CDR3 loop reads CAISDWDHNSPLHF. The DNA of the CDR3 is TGTGCCATCAGTGATTGGGACCATAATTCACCCCTCCACTTT.

This clonotype appeared a few times. This chain connects TRBV12-3 or TRBV12-4 to TRBJ2-1; 13 bases agree with TRBD2. There are 15 residues in the CDR3. After removal of 5 bases from V and 4 bases from J, the junction contained 2 bases not matched to a gene. The chain's CDR3 is CASSTSGGGYNEQFF. For the CDR3, the DNA is TGTGCCAGCAGTACTAGCGGGGGGGGGTACAATGAGCAGTTCTTC.

This chain connects TRBV20-1 to TRBJ2-5; 15 nucleotides agree with TRBD2. V trimming: 6 bases; J trimming: 5 bases; junction bases outside the gene matches: 10. Germline V gene data show CDR1 as DFQATT and CDR2 as SNEGSKA (reference sequence). The CDR3 is made up of 16 amino acids. The CDR3 sequence: CSATGTSGGIRETQYF. CDR3 nucleotide sequence: TGCAGTGCAACCGGGACTAGCGGGGGGATCCGGGAGACCCAGTACTTC.

This clonotype came up a few times. CDR3 region: CASSLRGTAISYEQYF. CDR3 coding DNA: TGTGCCAGCAGCCTAAGGGGGACAGCGATTTCCTACGAGCAGTACTTC. The genes are TRBV11-2 and TRBJ2-7; TRBD1 agrees at 7 bases. CDR3 length: 16 residues. V lost 5 bases, J lost 1 base, and 11 bases stayed unmatched. The germline gives CDR1 SGHAT, CDR2 FQNNGV.

This clonotype was seen repeatedly, ten times or more. V and J are TRBV12-3 or TRBV12-4 and TRBJ1-3; TRBD1 might be the D (5 bases). This CDR3 comprises 14 residues. The V and J ends lost 3 bases and 2 bases respectively, with 8 bases between them. The CDR3 coding sequence is TGTGCCAGCAGTTTCGGACAAGCTGGAAACACCATATATTTT. Amino acid sequence: CASSFGQAGNTIYF.

The table lists this clonotype with a few counts. The chain has TRBV20-1 and TRBJ2-5, with a weak D call TRBD2 (5 bases). CDR1 is DFQATT and CDR2 is SNEGSKA in the germline V gene (reference sequence). CDR3 length equals 15 residues. The V end was cut by 0 bases, the J end by 1 base, with 12 bases between. The DNA of the CDR3 is TGCAGTGCTAGAGAAAACCGGGGTCGCCAAGAGACCCAGTACTTC. This sequence encodes CSARENRGRQETQYF.

This clonotype was detected a few times. The genes are TRBV6-1 and TRBJ2-3; D unresolved. The CDR3 sequence is 12 residues long. Germline V gene data show CDR1 as MNHNS and CDR2 as SASEGT. Trimming took off 0 bases at V and 6 bases at J, with 4 bases between the two ends. The CDR3 nucleotides read TGTGCCAGCAGTGAAGCACGCGATACGCAGTATTTT. Translated, it gives CASSEARDTQYF.

This clonotype was observed a few times. V gene TRBV7-3 combines with J gene TRBJ2-4; D perhaps matches TRBD2 (5 bases). Trimming stripped 4 bases from V and 1 base from J, with 11 bases between. Germline CDR1 is SGHTA and CDR2 is FQGTGA. The CDR3 loop spans 15 amino acids. CDR3 in DNA: TGTGCCAGCAGCTCCCGGGGAGCGGCCAAAAACATTCAGTACTTC. This codes for CASSSRGAAKNIQYF.

This chain uses TRBV20-1 with TRBJ1-6; weak D call: TRBD1 (5 bases). The V gene lost 3 bases and the J gene lost 6 bases, with 18 bases spanning the gap. CDR3 size: 16 residues. CDR1 DFQATT and CDR2 SNEGSKA come from the germline V gene (reference sequence). CDR3 in amino acids: CSARGVRADGNSPLHF. CDR3 DNA: TGCAGTGCTAGGGGGGTTAGGGCCGACGGTAATTCACCCCTCCACTTT.

This clonotype was found many times. This rearrangement joins TRBV7-6 to TRBJ2-1; TRBD1 aligns across 8 bases. In germline, CDR1 is SGHVS, CDR2 FNYEAQ. The CDR3 contains 14 residues. V lost 6 bases and J lost 4; bases outside the gene matches: 5. The CDR3 nucleotides are TGTGCCAGCAGTTCAGGGGGCCCATACAATGAGCAGTTCTTC. Translated: CASSSGGPYNEQFF. Supplemented by reference TRBV7-6 and TRBJ2-1, the full variable domain reads GAGVSQSPRYKVTKRGQDVALRCDPISGHVSLYWYRQALGQGPEFLTYFNYEAQQDKSGLPNDRFSAERPEGSISTLTIQRTEQRDSAMYRCASSSGGPYNEQFFGPGTRLTVL.

This clonotype was counted at least ten times. The chain has TRBV3-1 and TRBJ2-1; D ambiguous. Trimming pared 6 bases from V and 6 bases from J, leaving 6 bases between. The length of the CDR3 is 11 residues. Per germline, CDR1 LGHDT and CDR2 YNNKEL (reference sequence). The CDR3 region has the DNA TGTGCCAGCAGTATACTCAATGAGCAGTTCTTC. Translation gives CASSILNEQFF.

The chain is built from TRBV6-2 or TRBV6-3 and TRBJ1-4; D remains ambiguous. V lost 1 base, J lost 6 bases, and 18 bases lay in between. The CDR3 is 17 residues long. The germline CDR1 and CDR2 sequences are MNHEY and SVGEGT. CDR3 protein: CASSYLEGTPIDEKLFF. CDR3 nucleotide sequence: TGTGCCAGCAGTTACTTGGAGGGTACACCAATCGATGAAAAACTGTTTTTT.

This clonotype was counted many times. The chain couples TRBV24-1 to TRBJ2-1; 10 bases line up with TRBD2. This CDR3 has 15 residues. J gave up 5 bases and V 7 bases, and 7 bases lay outside the gene matches. The germline V gene encodes CDR1 KGHDR and CDR2 SFDVKD. DNA of the CDR3: TGTGCCACCAGAGAAGGGACTAGCGCCAACAATGAGCAGTTCTTC. It encodes CATREGTSANNEQFF.

The chain couples TRBV28 to TRBJ2-2, with 8 positions matching TRBD1. Per germline, CDR1 MDHEN and CDR2 SYDVKM. This CDR3 comprises 17 residues. V lost 5 bases, J lost 1 base, and 9 bases stayed unmatched. The CDR3 coding sequence is TGTGCCAGCAGTACGCAGGGGGCCACCCAGAACACCGGGGAGCTGTTTTTT. Its protein is CASSTQGATQNTGELFF. The variable domain in full, completed from reference TRBV28 and TRBJ2-2, reads DVKVTQSSRYLVKRTGEKVFLECVQDMDHENMFWYRQDPGLGLRLIYFSYDVKMKEKGDIPEGYSVSREKKERFSLILESASTNQTSMYLCASSTQGATQNTGELFFGEGSRLTVL.

The chain couples TRBV5-1 to TRBJ2-3; D assignment may be TRBD1 or TRBD2 (5 bases each). Trimming pared 1 base from V and 10 bases from J, leaving 25 bases between. The CDR3 sequence is 17 residues long. The germline V gene has CDR1 SGHRS and CDR2 YFSETQ. The CDR3, as DNA: TGCGCCAGCAGCTTGTCTACAGGCCGGGCCGGATCGAGGGCGCAGTATTTT. Encoded protein: CASSLSTGRAGSRAQYF.

This clonotype was seen at least ten times. This chain joins TRBV4-1 and TRBJ2-5, with a tentative D call TRBD1 (6 bases). The CDR3 has 15 amino acids. V lost 1 base and J 2 bases, leaving 11 bases between the germline ends. CDR1 and CDR2 (germline): MGHRA, YSYEKL. The CDR3 sequence is CASSQVGRGQETQYF. CDR3 sequence (DNA): TGCGCCAGCAGCCAAGTTGGCAGGGGACAAGAGACCCAGTACTTC.

In its sample, this clonotype was seen a few times. The genes are TRBV5-5 and TRBJ1-5; no clear D. The germline gives CDR1 SGHKS, CDR2 YYEKEE (reference sequence). Trimming left V 7 bases short and J 0 bases short, with 11 bases between. The CDR3 runs 14 residues. The CDR3 reads CASSREFSNQPQHF. The CDR3, as DNA: TGTGCCAGCTCGCGGGAATTTAGCAATCAGCCCCAGCATTTT. The variable domain in full, completed from reference TRBV5-5 and TRBJ1-5, reads DAGVTQSPTHLIKTRGQQVTLRCSPISGHKSVSWYQQVLGQGPQFIFQYYEKEERGRGNFPDRFSARQFPNYSSELNVNALLLGDSALYLCASSREFSNQPQHFGDGTRLSIL.

This clonotype has a handful of counts. The V gene is TRBV7-9, the J gene TRBJ2-1; 9 bases line up with TRBD2. CDR1 is SEHNR, CDR2 FQNEAQ, per germline (reference sequence). Trimming took 1 base from V and 8 from J; bases not matched to a gene: 9. The CDR3 runs to 16 residues. The CDR3, as DNA: TGTGCCAGCAGCTTAGGTTTTGCGGGAGGGTCCGATGAGCAGTTCTTC. This codes for CASSLGFAGGSDEQFF.

The chain uses TRBV20-1 and TRBJ2-7; D gene ambiguous. The ends were cut back, 4 bases at V and 3 bases at J, with 10 bases in the middle. The CDR3 runs 12 residues. The germline V gene encodes CDR1 DFQATT and CDR2 SNEGSKA (reference sequence). The CDR3 loop is CSATARFYEQYF. As DNA, the CDR3 is TGCAGTGCTACTGCCAGATTCTACGAGCAGTACTTC.

The chain couples TRBV20-1 to TRBJ1-5, with 7 bases that match TRBD1. CDR3 length: 16 amino acids. Looked up from germline, CDR1 is DFQATT and CDR2 is SNEGSKA (reference sequence). V lost 5 bases, J lost 0 bases, and 10 bases stayed unmatched. The CDR3 region has the DNA TGCAGTGCTGGCCTGACAGGGACCACTAGCAATCAGCCCCAGCATTTT. This encodes CSAGLTGTTSNQPQHF.

This clonotype was observed at least ten times. The chain is built from TRBV29-1 and TRBJ2-1; 11 nucleotides align to TRBD2. Unmatched junction bases numbered 9, after V lost 5 bases and J lost 9 bases. CDR1 SQVTM and CDR2 ANQGSEA come from the germline V gene. There are 14 residues in the CDR3. The CDR3 sequence is CSVIPLSGRGEQFF. For the CDR3, the DNA is TGCAGCGTTATCCCCCTTAGCGGGAGGGGTGAGCAGTTCTTC.

The chain recombines TRBV9 with TRBJ2-1, with a tentative D call TRBD2 (7 bases). V was clipped by 5 bases and J by 3 bases, with 15 bases between them. The CDR3 sequence is 15 residues long. Per the germline V gene, CDR1 is SGDLS and CDR2 is YYNGEE. This chain's CDR3 is CASSKEGGSYNEQFF. DNA for the CDR3: TGTGCCAGCAGTAAAGAGGGGGGGAGCTACAATGAGCAGTTCTTC. Filled out from reference TRBV9 and TRBJ2-1, the complete variable domain reads DSGVTQTPKHLITATGQRVTLRCSPRSGDLSVYWYQQSLDQGLQFLIQYYNGEERAKGNILERFSAQQFPDLHSELNLSSLELGDSALYFCASSKEGGSYNEQFFGPGTRLTVL.

The chain is built from TRBV11-2 and TRBJ2-4; D could derive from TRBD1 or TRBD2 (6 bases each). V was trimmed by 0 bases and J by 0 bases, leaving 9 bases between them. CDR3 length: 16 residues. From germline, CDR1 is SGHAT and CDR2 FQNNGV. CDR3 bases: TGTGCCAGCAGCTTAGAGTGGGGGGCAGCCAAAAACATTCAGTACTTC. Protein product: CASSLEWGAAKNIQYF.

The chain employs TRBV4-3 and TRBJ2-6; no clear D gene. Trimming took off 4 bases at V and 4 bases at J, with 8 bases between the two ends. The CDR3 is made up of 14 amino acids. CDR1 LGHNA and CDR2 YSLEER come from the germline V gene. The CDR3 reads CASSPTPGANVLTF. The CDR3 DNA reads TGCGCCAGCAGCCCCACGCCCGGGGCCAACGTCCTGACTTTC.

This clonotype turned up a few times. The junction and the germline gene differ at one end; a read error may be behind it. This chain connects TRBV29-1 to TRBJ1-2, with D possibly TRBD1 on 5 matching bases. CDR1 SQVTM and CDR2 ANQGSEA come from the germline V gene. This CDR3 region has 12 residues. The CDR3 protein is CSVDAGQKVFSF. In DNA form, the CDR3 reads TGCAGCGTTGATGCGGGGCAGAAGGTCTTCTCCTTC.

In its sample, this clonotype was seen a few times. This rearrangement joins TRBV15 to TRBJ1-6; the D is unclear. Germline lookup yields CDR1 LNHNV and CDR2 YYDKDF (reference sequence). Trimming removed 1 base at V and 7 bases at J, with 11 bases between. The CDR3 has 15 residues. The CDR3 bases are TGTGCCACCAGCAGAGCGGGCGACGTGAATTCACCCCTCCACTTT. Its protein is CATSRAGDVNSPLHF.

This clonotype showed up many times. J is TRBJ2-2 and V is TRBV4-2; D is unresolved. Trimming stripped 3 bases from V and 6 bases from J, with 2 bases between. Germline CDR1 reads LGHNA; CDR2 reads YNFKEQ. There are 11 residues in the CDR3. The chain's CDR3 is CASSQPGELFF. CDR3 DNA sequence: TGTGCCAGCAGCCAGCCCGGGGAGCTGTTTTTT.

In its sample, this clonotype was seen many times. The chain links TRBV11-2 to TRBJ2-7; D is perhaps TRBD2 (5 bases). The CDR3 covers 15 residues. The germline CDR1 and CDR2 sequences are SGHAT and FQNNGV. Deletions cut 5 bases from V and 2 bases from J, with 16 bases between. In nucleotides, the CDR3 is TGTGCCAGCAGCCCCGTCGGCGGGTTGACCTACGAGCAGTACTTC. It yields the protein CASSPVGGLTYEQYF.

This rearrangement joins TRBV24-1 to TRBJ2-7; a possible D gene is TRBD1 (7 bases). CDR3 length equals 15 residues. Trimming took 3 bases from V and 6 from J, leaving 17 bases between them. CDR1 and CDR2 (germline): KGHDR, SFDVKD. The CDR3 sequence: CATSDPAAGGTEQYF. CDR3 coding DNA: TGTGCCACCAGTGATCCGGCGGCAGGGGGGACCGAGCAGTACTTC.